This T cell receptor beta chain is drawn from a study of graft-versus-host responses after intestinal transplantation. Looking at the study overall: Recipients were all induced with anti-thymocyte globulin, then given tacrolimus and steroids for around 3 years. General study results and limits: GvH clones appeared in recipient marrow, some first in ileum or blood. Some patients had graft-donor T cell macrochimerism, and their allografts showed high graft-versus-host to host-versus-graft clonal ratios.

Clones were read by immunoSEQ multiplex PCR, and TCRdb kept only the in-frame ones, dropping some. The sample holds under 150,000 clones, roughly nine tenths seen once. The CDR3 sequence is 15 residues long. The germline CDR1 and CDR2 sequences are MNHEY and SVGAGI. Trimming at V came to 5 bases and at J to 3 bases, leaving 5 bases not matched to a gene. The count of this clone is one. Antigen unknown. The sequences come from unstimulated CD4+ T cells sorted from spleen or lymph node cells, collected before intestinal transplant. The TCR sequence derives from a human donor who received an intestinal transplant. The V call is TRBV6-5, the J call TRBJ1-5; 9 bases fit TRBD1. The CDR3 nucleotides are TGTGCCAGCAGTAGAGACAGGGGGGTCAATCAGCCCCAGCATTTT. Its translation: CASSRDRGVNQPQHF.